The 12 T cell receptor beta chains below come from one sample, sequenced in a study of T cells in Graves' hyperthyroidism and ophthalmopathy. Amplification of TCR beta CDR3 regions used RNA as the template. TCR CDR3 regions were first amplified by RT-PCR with HTBI primers. In TCRdb, the multiplex PCR reads were re-called with MiXCR into one record per CDR3 protein. The table has about 380,000 distinct CDR3 sequences, roughly 13% seen once. Sequencing was done on a sample of blood. The receptors here all came from a woman in her fifties or sixties with Graves' hyperthyroidism.

J is TRBJ2-1 and V is TRBV5-1; 8 nucleotides align to TRBD2. The V gene end was trimmed by 4 bases and the J gene end by 6 bases; junction bases not matched to a gene: 12. The CDR3 has 16 residues. CDR1 is SGHRS and CDR2 is YFSETQ in the germline V gene. The CDR3 nucleotides read TGCGCCAGCAGCACCAGCGGGAGTAACCCCCTCAATGAGCAGTTCTTC. It specifies CASSTSGSNPLNEQFF.

This clonotype appeared many times. This chain links TRBV2 with TRBJ2-5, with D perhaps matching TRBD2 (6 bases). V dropped 7 bases and J dropped 5 bases, with 17 bases sitting between them. Germline V CDR1 and CDR2: SNHLY, FYNNEI. This CDR3 is 14 amino acids long. The DNA for the CDR3 is TGTGCCAGCATGGGTAATCGTGGGGGGGAGACCCAGTACTTC. This encodes CASMGNRGGETQYF. Drawing the rest from reference TRBV2 and TRBJ2-5, the complete variable domain is EPEVTQTPSHQVTQMGQEVILRCVPISNHLYFYWYRQILGQKVEFLVSFYNNEISEKSEIFDDQFSVERPDGSNFTLKIRSTKLEDSAMYFCASMGNRGGETQYFGPGTRLLVL.

Notes on this clonotype: Being one base from a much bigger clone, this may be a read error. The CDR3 nucleotides read TGCAGCGTTCACAAGGGGGGAAACACTGAAGCTTTCTTT. It yields the protein CSVHKGGNTEAFF. The J gene is TRBJ1-1, the V gene TRBV29-1, with D possibly matching TRBD1 (6 bases). The germline gives CDR1 SQVTM, CDR2 ANQGSEA. This CDR3 has 13 residues. The V end lost 5 bases, the J end lost 2 bases, and 12 bases lay between the germline ends.

Points on this clonotype: Relative to the germline gene, one junction end is altered; a read error may explain this. The chain has TRBV20-1 and TRBJ1-6; 8 nucleotides align to TRBD1. This CDR3 comprises 14 residues. The V gene's germline CDR1 is DFQATT and CDR2 SNEGSKA (reference sequence). Written as DNA, the CDR3 is TGCAGTGCTGGAGACAGGGGAAAGGGTTCACCCCTCCACTTT. Protein sequence: CSAGDRGKGSPLHF.

This clonotype was detected ten times or more. J is TRBJ2-7 and V is TRBV28; D is perhaps TRBD1 (5 bases). In germline, CDR1 is MDHEN, CDR2 SYDVKM. V dropped 2 bases and J dropped 0 bases, with 11 bases sitting between them. The CDR3 runs to 15 residues. The CDR3 DNA follows: TGTGCCAGCAGTTTAGCAGGGTTAAGCTCCTACGAGCAGTACTTC. Translation: CASSLAGLSSYEQYF.

This clonotype was observed at least ten times. This chain uses TRBV28 with TRBJ1-1; 9 bases line up with TRBD1. CDR1 MDHEN and CDR2 SYDVKM come from the germline V gene. V was clipped by 4 bases and J by 5 bases; unmatched bases: 8. The CDR3 is 15 amino acids. The DNA for the CDR3 is TGTGCCAGCAGTTCCCACGGACAGGGGAAAACTGAAGCTTTCTTT. Its translation is CASSSHGQGKTEAFF.

As concerns this clonotype: A much larger clone is a single base away; this may be a read error. The chain combines TRBV6-1 with TRBJ2-3; D is perhaps TRBD2 (7 bases). Trimming stripped 3 bases from V and 2 bases from J, with 9 bases between. Germline V gives CDR1 MNHNS, CDR2 SASEGT. This CDR3 contains 14 residues. CDR3 nucleotides: TGTGCCAGCAGTGAGGGGGGGCTCACAGATACGCAGTATTTT. Translation gives CASSEGGLTDTQYF.

This clonotype was detected ten times or more. This chain uses TRBV18 with TRBJ2-5; D might be TRBD1 (5 bases). The CDR3 totals 15 residues. Germline CDR1 is KGHSH and CDR2 is LQKENI. The V and J ends lost 4 bases and 1 base respectively, with 13 bases between them. The CDR3 DNA sequence: TGTGCCAGCTCACAGACGACAGCGTCCCAAGAGACCCAGTACTTC. Protein product: CASSQTTASQETQYF.

This clonotype was observed many times. The chain uses TRBV27 and TRBJ2-1; 12 bases fit TRBD2. Looked up from germline, CDR1 is MNHEY and CDR2 is SMNVEV (reference sequence). Unmatched junction bases numbered 11, after V lost 6 bases and J lost 8 bases. The length of the CDR3 is 16 residues. For the CDR3, the DNA is TGTGCCAGCAGGATGTCTAGCGGGAGGGCCCTAGATGAGCAGTTCTTC. Translation gives CASRMSSGRALDEQFF.

This clonotype appeared many times. V and J are TRBV2 and TRBJ1-4; possibly TRBD1 for D (6 bases). Trimming removed 6 bases from V and 7 bases from J, with 15 bases in between. The CDR3 has 14 residues. The germline gives CDR1 SNHLY, CDR2 FYNNEI. CDR3 nucleotides: TGTGCCAGCAGGGCGGACAGCGGAGTTGAAAAACTGTTTTTT. Its translation: CASRADSGVEKLFF.

Many counts were recorded for this clonotype. The CDR3 is CASSAGTSGPETQYF. The CDR3 DNA reads TGTGCCAGCTCAGCCGGGACTAGCGGCCCTGAGACCCAGTACTTC. The gene calls are TRBV18 and TRBJ2-5; TRBD2 matches 11 bases. The germline V gene encodes CDR1 KGHSH and CDR2 LQKENI. J lost 5 bases, V lost 5 bases, and 7 bases had no gene match. The CDR3 loop spans 15 amino acids.

This clonotype occurred many times. This chain connects TRBV5-5 to TRBJ2-2; 8 bases are shared with TRBD1. In germline, CDR1 is SGHKS, CDR2 YYEKEE (reference sequence). The length of the CDR3 is 15 residues. Trimming removed 5 bases from V and 3 bases from J; junction bases left unmatched: 6. The chain's CDR3 is CASSNDRGYTGELFF. The CDR3 DNA reads TGTGCCAGCAGTAACGACAGGGGATACACCGGGGAGCTGTTTTTT.